A selection of T cell receptor beta chains follows, all from one sample in a study of blood T cell repertoires in COVID-19. Sequenced by immunoSEQ multiplex PCR; TCRdb stores in-frame clones only, minus some. The sample has some 180,000 clones, roughly 76% seen once. Sequenced: peripheral blood. These receptors were taken from a middle-aged woman with COVID-19, enrolled during active disease. Both conserved end residues are part of each CDR3. The order of the fields is J gene, V gene, D gene, CDR3 protein. The D gene is left open where the match is weak.

TRBJ1-2,TRBV18,-,CASSPMDSGYTF
TRBJ2-5,TRBV12-5,TRBD1,CASGLASTGGWTQYF
TRBJ1-2,TRBV5-5,-,CASSLTIDYGYTF
TRBJ2-7,TRBV7-3,TRBD2,CASSLLAGAREQYF
TRBJ2-7,TRBV20-1,-,CSAPLGYEQYF
TRBJ2-1,TRBV4-2,-,CASSQDHIARFF
TRBJ2-1,TRBV6-5,TRBD2,CASSPGTSLEQFF
TRBJ2-2,TRBV9,-,CASSVPTGELFF
TRBJ1-1,TRBV27,-,CASSLHLNTEAFF
TRBJ2-1,TRBV6-5,-,CASKGAYSGTEQFF
TRBJ2-3,TRBV15,TRBD2,CATSRGLAGQLTQYF
TRBJ1-1,TRBV9,-,CASSLPPSGEAFF
TRBJ1-6,TRBV20-1,-,CSASPGTGSPLHF
TRBJ2-5,TRBV27,TRBD1,CASSPGQGQTQYF
TRBJ1-1,TRBV7-9,-,CASSSRGYRATEAFF
TRBJ2-1,TRBV19,TRBD2,CASSILAGGNNEQFF
TRBJ2-1,TRBV6-2/TRBV6-3,-,CASSYSASGADEQFF
TRBJ2-5,TRBV19,-,CASSDRGGGETQYF
TRBJ2-2,TRBV7-3,-,CASSLETNTGELFF
TRBJ2-3,TRBV19,TRBD2,CASSPRTSGSRTDTQYF
TRBJ2-5,TRBV19,TRBD2,CASSPILAGGGETQYF
TRBJ1-5,TRBV19,-,CASSTQGYGQPQHF
TRBJ2-6,TRBV25-1,TRBD1,CASSEGDRGSSGANVLTF
TRBJ2-7,TRBV15,-,CATSRGGFQGIGEQYF
TRBJ2-3,TRBV9,TRBD1,CASSVVGTRGDTQYF
TRBJ2-7,TRBV28,TRBD2,CASSLKGEGASGRTLF
TRBJ1-5,TRBV10-2,-,CASSLGQYYSNQPQHF
TRBJ1-6,TRBV19,TRBD1,CASSGTGDSPLHF
TRBJ2-7,TRBV5-6,TRBD1,CASSVGQSYEQYF
TRBJ2-7,TRBV14,-,CASSQSFGEQYF
TRBJ1-1,TRBV7-3,-,CASSLYQGTEAFF
TRBJ1-2,TRBV19,TRBD1,CASRLDRAGANYGYTF
TRBJ2-1,TRBV28,TRBD2,CASSFLAGGGEQFF
TRBJ1-2,TRBV29-1,TRBD1,CSVGDRGYGYTF
TRBJ2-7,TRBV7-9,TRBD2,CASSWTSGMSYEQYF
TRBJ2-1,TRBV12-3/TRBV12-4,-,CASGGGSGHEQFF
TRBJ2-1,TRBV7-9,TRBD2,CASSLRAGGYNEQFF
TRBJ1-2,TRBV14,TRBD1,CASSPTDRVGYGYTF
TRBJ1-4,TRBV29-1,TRBD1,CSGQGANEKLFF
TRBJ1-1,TRBV30,-,CAWRKGNLYNTEAFF
TRBJ1-3,TRBV7-7,-,CASGAGVGNTIYF
TRBJ1-1,TRBV5-4,-,CASSLGRQIEAFF
TRBJ1-2,TRBV10-3,-,CAISGGNYGYTF
TRBJ2-7,TRBV4-1,-,CASSQDKREQSYEQYF